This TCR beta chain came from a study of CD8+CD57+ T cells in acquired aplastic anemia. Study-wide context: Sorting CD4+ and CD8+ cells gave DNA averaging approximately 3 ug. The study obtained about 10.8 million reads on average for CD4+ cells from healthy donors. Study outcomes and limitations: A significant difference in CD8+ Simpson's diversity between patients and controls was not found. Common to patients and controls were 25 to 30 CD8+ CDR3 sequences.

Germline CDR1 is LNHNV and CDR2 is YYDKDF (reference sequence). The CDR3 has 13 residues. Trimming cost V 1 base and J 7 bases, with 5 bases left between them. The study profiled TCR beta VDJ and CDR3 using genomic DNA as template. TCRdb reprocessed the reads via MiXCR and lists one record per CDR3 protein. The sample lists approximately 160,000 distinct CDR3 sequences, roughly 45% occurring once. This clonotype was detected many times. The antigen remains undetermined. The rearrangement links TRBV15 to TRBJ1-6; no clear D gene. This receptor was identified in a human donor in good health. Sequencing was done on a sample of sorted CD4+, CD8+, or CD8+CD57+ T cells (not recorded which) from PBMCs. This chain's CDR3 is CATSRGGNSPLHF. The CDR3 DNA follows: TGTGCCACCAGCAGAGGAGGGAATTCACCCCTCCACTTT. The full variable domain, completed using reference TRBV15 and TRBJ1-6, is DAMVIQNPRYQVTQFGKPVTLSCSQTLNHNVMYWYQQKSSQAPKLLFHYYDKDFNNEADTPDNFQSRRPNTSFCFLDIRSPGLGDTAMYLCATSRGGNSPLHFGNGTRLTVT.